The clone carrying this TCR beta chain was counted ten times or more. Antigen: not known. The sample belongs to a study of T cell repertoires in cytomegalovirus infection. Overall study context: HLA-B-restricted CMV epitopes that are well studied were used alongside recently identified HLA-C-restricted ones. Evidence of both CMV infection and a matching HLA type came from public TCR beta signatures. Points from the study as a whole: Clonotypes of TCR beta that were HLA-C-restricted and CMV-specific dominated the ex vivo response.

TCRdb recomputed calls from the reads with MiXCR, one row per CDR3 protein. The sample includes about 900,000 distinct CDR3 sequences, 30% to 40% seen only once; the top ten take over 12%. This CDR3 has 14 amino acids. V shed 6 bases and J shed 6 bases, with 12 bases lying between them. Germline CDR1 is SEHNR and CDR2 is FQNEAQ (reference sequence). This sequence was found in a human donor in good health (CMV status not recorded). Some clones in this sample may be carry-over from other donors' samples. The sample in question was cultured CD8+ T cells from PBMCs, obtained from culture after CMV antigen stimulation. This chain uses TRBV7-9 with TRBJ1-6, with D maybe TRBD1 (6 bases). This CDR3 is CASRGDKTNSPLHF. The CDR3 coding sequence is TGTGCCAGCAGGGGGGACAAGACTAATTCACCCCTCCACTTT.